This T cell receptor (beta chain) was sequenced in a study of T cell responses to AZD1222 COVID-19 vaccine. The junction had 5 bases not matched to a gene; V was cut back by 4 bases and J by 0 bases. CDR1 is LGHNA, CDR2 YSLEER, per germline. There are 18 residues in the CDR3. A remark on this clone: The antigen is undetermined.

TCRdb's copy holds only in-frame clones and misses some; the assay was immunoSEQ multiplex PCR. The top ten hold around 18% of the sample, which has tens of thousands of clones, around 90% seen once. General study results and limits: Recipients of two AZD1222 doses showed rising Spike-specific TCR breadth and depth. Spike-wide vaccine-associated CD4 TCRs dominated at 160-218 and 743-854.

This TCR was recovered from an adult who received the AZD1222 COVID-19 vaccine. The material sequenced was peripheral blood, taken 28 days after the second AZD1222 dose. The J gene is TRBJ2-4, the V gene TRBV4-3; 14 nucleotides match TRBD2. CDR3 in DNA: TGCGCCAGCAGCCCAGGGACTAGCGGGAGAATAGCCAAAAACATTCAGTACTTC. Translating it yields CASSPGTSGRIAKNIQYF.